This is a list of T cell receptor beta chains from one sample in a study of blood T cells in healthy people across ages. MiXCR, run by TCRdb on the 5' RACE reads, gives a single entry per CDR3 protein. The table includes about 640,000 distinct CDR3 sequences, roughly 50% detected once. The sequenced sample was blood. The receptors stem from a man between 60 and 75 years old in good health. Each CDR3 is given without its conserved first and last residue. The D gene is left open where the match is weak. A clone size is listed for some rows: how often the clone was seen (once, few, many), or a class if it is expanded.

length,D,V,size,CDR3
10,.,TRBV2,.,ASKGSRDEQY
11,.,TRBV7-9,.,AGQPQVNSPLH
12,.,TRBV6-2/TRBV6-3,.,ASSGRRSNQPQH
14,TRBD2,TRBV5-1,.,ASSLDPRGSSYEQY
17,TRBD2,TRBV6-2/TRBV6-3,once,ASSPRLIRSGGPYNEQF
13,TRBD1,TRBV9,.,ASSIGGTGGEKLF
10,.,TRBV28,few,ASNIRAYEQY
10,.,TRBV5-6,.,ASISRGAEQF
15,TRBD2,TRBV12-3/TRBV12-4,.,ASTGTSGRSSYNEQF
13,.,TRBV6-5,.,ASSYSRGSSYGYT
14,TRBD1,TRBV6-6,few,ASSYTLTRQGSKQY
11,.,TRBV27,.,ASSPFRGYEQY
12,.,TRBV7-7,.,ASSLLPNTGELF
12,.,TRBV11-2,.,ASSSDSRNYGHT
12,.,TRBV3-1,few,ASKTGGPYNEQF
14,TRBD1,TRBV12-3/TRBV12-4,.,ASSFAHRGNNQPQH
13,.,TRBV24-1,.,ATSDPSGYQETQY
12,.,TRBV7-8,few,ASSPGASAMEQF
14,TRBD1,TRBV4-1,.,ASSQVLNPDRHGYT
12,.,TRBV3-1,.,ASSQGLVYNEQF
12,.,TRBV29-1,.,SVVGDPDTGELF
13,.,TRBV20-1,once,SAGQRGRPYNEQF
11,.,TRBV11-2,few,ASSLNVNTEAF
14,.,TRBV20-1,.,SARDRSPLGYYGYT
13,.,TRBV5-1,.,ASSFGRGFNSPLH
15,TRBD2,TRBV4-1,.,ASSQGASGDGTDTQY
11,.,TRBV10-3,.,AISGQFNQPQH
16,TRBD2,TRBV11-2,few,ASSSAASGGSGYNEQF
14,TRBD1,TRBV12-3/TRBV12-4,few,ASSLAFGTGAYEQY
12,TRBD1,TRBV12-3/TRBV12-4,.,ASSPGQGAKTQY
11,.,TRBV6-5,.,ASRSVAKNIQY
15,TRBD1,TRBV12-3/TRBV12-4,many,ASSFTSGGLRSYEQY
13,.,TRBV9,few,ASSVADGSSYEQY